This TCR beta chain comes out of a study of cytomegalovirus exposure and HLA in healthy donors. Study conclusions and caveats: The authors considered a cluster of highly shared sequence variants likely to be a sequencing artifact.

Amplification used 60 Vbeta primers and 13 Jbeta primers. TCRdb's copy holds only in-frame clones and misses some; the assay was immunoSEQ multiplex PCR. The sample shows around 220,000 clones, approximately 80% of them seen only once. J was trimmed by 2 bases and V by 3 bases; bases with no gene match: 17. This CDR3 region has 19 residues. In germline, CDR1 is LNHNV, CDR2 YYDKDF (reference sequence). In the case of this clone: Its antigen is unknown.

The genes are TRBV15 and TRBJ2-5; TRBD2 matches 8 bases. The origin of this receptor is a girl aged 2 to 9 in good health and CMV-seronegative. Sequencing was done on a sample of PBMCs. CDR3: CATSRGGASGPTLQETQYF. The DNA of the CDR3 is TGTGCCACCAGCAGGGGGGGAGCTAGCGGGCCGACCTTACAAGAGACCCAGTACTTC.